These T cell receptor beta chains were read from a single sample in a study of graft-versus-host responses after intestinal transplantation. TCRdb's copy holds only in-frame clones and misses some; the assay was immunoSEQ multiplex PCR. The table shows tens of thousands of clones, with 83% occurring only once. The specimen was PBMCs, collected roughly 1,000 days after transplant. Every receptor here comes from a human patient who received an intestinal transplant, so some T cells may come from the graft donor. Each CDR3 is given with its conserved first and last residue. The order of the fields is J gene, D gene, clone size, V gene, CDR3 DNA, CDR3 protein. D genes are given only for firm matches. Clone size is stated in some rows and not others, as once, few, many or a class when expanded.

TRBJ2-7 | TRBD1 | - | TRBV5-5 | TGTGCCAGCAGCTCGAGGACAGGCTCCTACGAGCAGTACTTC | CASSSRTGSYEQYF
TRBJ1-5 | - | - | TRBV21-1 | TGTGCCAGCAGCACCGCCGGCCCAGGGGGCGGGGGCAATCAGCCCCAGCATTTT | CASSTAGPGGGGNQPQHF
TRBJ2-7 | - | - | TRBV28 | TGTGCCAGCAGCCGTCGGGTGTTACGCGAGCAGTACTTC | CASSRRVLREQYF
TRBJ2-1 | TRBD2 | few | TRBV9 | TGTGCCAGCAGCAAAACCGGGACTAGCCCCCCATATGAGCAGTTCTTC | CASSKTGTSPPYEQFF
TRBJ1-6 | - | once | TRBV15 | TGTGCCACCAGCCACCTGGAACTTAATTCACCCCTCCACTTT | CATSHLELNSPLHF
TRBJ2-5 | - | few | TRBV12-2 | TGTGCAAGTCGCTTAACGGGGAAGACCCAGTACTTC | CASRLTGKTQYF
TRBJ1-1 | - | - | TRBV28 | TGTGCCAGCAGCTATCATAAAAGGGTATGGGACACTGAAGCTTTCTTT | CASSYHKRVWDTEAFF
TRBJ2-5 | TRBD2 | - | TRBV2 | TGTGCCAGCAACCAGCTAGCGGCCCAAGAGACCCAGTACTTC | CASNQLAAQETQYF
TRBJ2-7 | - | - | TRBV11-2 | TGTGCCAGCAGCTTAGTGAGAGGCACCGCCTACGAGCAGTACTTC | CASSLVRGTAYEQYF
TRBJ1-3 | - | - | TRBV6-5 | TGTGCCAGCAGTCCCGCGTCTTTGCGGGGAAACACCATATATTTT | CASSPASLRGNTIYF
TRBJ1-1 | - | - | TRBV7-9 | TGTGCCAGCAGCATTAACACTGAAGCTTTCTTT | CASSINTEAFF
TRBJ2-5 | TRBD2 | - | TRBV28 | TGTGCCAGCAGTTTGGGGACTAGCGGCAAAGAGACCCAGTACTTC | CASSLGTSGKETQYF
TRBJ1-1 | - | few | TRBV6-1 | TGTGCCAGCACCGCGGGCCCAGGGGAGGGTGAAGCTTTCTTT | CASTAGPGEGEAFF
TRBJ1-2 | - | - | TRBV19 | TGTGCCAGTAGCGCAGGGATGATTTATGGCTACACCTTC | CASSAGMIYGYTF
TRBJ2-5 | - | few | TRBV4-2 | TGTGCCAGCAGCCAAGAGGGCGGGGGCAGTCTCCAAGAGACCCAGTACTTC | CASSQEGGGSLQETQYF
TRBJ2-1 | - | - | TRBV19 | TGTGCCAGTAGTCTCAGAATGGCCTACAATGAGCAGTTCTTC | CASSLRMAYNEQFF
TRBJ2-7 | - | - | TRBV18 | TGTGCCAGCTCACCCCAGGGCCCTCTCTACGAGCAGTACTTC | CASSPQGPLYEQYF
TRBJ1-5 | TRBD1 | - | TRBV19 | TGTGCCAGTAGTACCTACACACAGGGGTATCAGCCCCAGCATTTT | CASSTYTQGYQPQHF
TRBJ1-1 | - | - | TRBV10-3 | TGTGCCATCAGTGATCGGGGCGGGGCGACTGAAGCTTTCTTT | CAISDRGGATEAFF
TRBJ2-7 | TRBD1 | - | TRBV5-5 | TGTGCCAGCAGCTTGGGACAGGGTTCCCCACTTTACGAGCAGTACTTC | CASSLGQGSPLYEQYF
TRBJ2-1 | - | once | TRBV5-6 | TGTGCCAGCAGCGGGCCCGTATTTAACAATGAGCAGTTCTTC | CASSGPVFNNEQFF
TRBJ1-6 | - | - | TRBV5-1 | TGCGCCAGCAGCCCGACAGAGAGTTCACCCCTCCACTTT | CASSPTESSPLHF
TRBJ2-7 | - | - | TRBV7-6 | TGTGCCAGCAGCGATAGGCTGGGGCAGGGGTACGAGCAGTACTTC | CASSDRLGQGYEQYF
TRBJ1-4 | - | few | TRBV2 | TGTGCCAGCAGCGACGCTACCCCGAGGGAAAAACTGTTTTTT | CASSDATPREKLFF
TRBJ1-4 | - | once | TRBV5-1 | TGCGCCAGCAGCTTGGGGAGGGCCACTAATGAAAAACTGTTTTTT | CASSLGRATNEKLFF
TRBJ1-4 | TRBD1 | - | TRBV28 | TGTGCCAGCAGCGACTTGCCCGGACAGGGCGATGAAAAACTGTTTTTT | CASSDLPGQGDEKLFF
TRBJ2-1 | TRBD2 | once | TRBV28 | TGTGCCAGCAGTTTATTGACCAGCGGGAGGGTAAATGAGCAGTTCTTC | CASSLLTSGRVNEQFF
TRBJ2-1 | - | - | TRBV4-1 | TGCGCCAGCAGCCAAGAAGAAAGGGGGTCCTACAATGAGCAGTTCTTC | CASSQEERGSYNEQFF
TRBJ1-5 | - | - | TRBV19 | TGTGCCAGTAGTATGGGGGGTCTTAATCAGCCCCAGCATTTT | CASSMGGLNQPQHF
TRBJ1-2 | - | - | TRBV27 | TGTGCCAGCAGTTTATCGTTTGCAGGGGCCCCCTATGGCTACACCTTC | CASSLSFAGAPYGYTF
TRBJ1-1 | - | few | TRBV2 | TGTGCCAGCAGTGTCGTGGGAAACACTGAAGCTTTCTTT | CASSVVGNTEAFF
TRBJ2-1 | - | - | TRBV6-5 | TGTGCCAGCAGTTCCGGGACGGGGCTTGGGGAGCAGTTCTTC | CASSSGTGLGEQFF
TRBJ1-5 | - | - | TRBV27 | TGTGCCAGCAGTTTAAGGACGGGCAGTCAGCCCCAGCATTTT | CASSLRTGSQPQHF
TRBJ2-7 | - | - | TRBV4-1 | TGCGCCAGCAGCCAAGAGGGCCAGGGCTACGAGCAGTACTTC | CASSQEGQGYEQYF
TRBJ2-5 | - | - | TRBV10-3 | TGTGCCATCAGTGCAACAGGGAGGGAGACCCAGTACTTC | CAISATGRETQYF
TRBJ2-2 | - | - | TRBV7-7 | TGTGCTAGCAGCCCCGGCCGGACAGTGAACACCGGGGAGCTGTTTTTT | CASSPGRTVNTGELFF
TRBJ2-1 | TRBD1 | few | TRBV28 | TGTGCCAGCAGTTTACGGGACAGGGACTACAATGAGCAGTTCTTC | CASSLRDRDYNEQFF
TRBJ1-5 | - | - | TRBV28 | TGTGCCAGCAGTTTAGGGGGGAGACAGCCCCAGCATTTT | CASSLGGRQPQHF
TRBJ1-4 | - | - | TRBV9 | TGTGCCAGCAGCGTAGAAGGGGACGACGAAGAAAAACTGTTTTTT | CASSVEGDDEEKLFF
TRBJ1-5 | - | - | TRBV28 | TGTGCCAGCAGTTTAGACGATCGCCAGCCCCAGCATTTT | CASSLDDRQPQHF
TRBJ1-2 | - | few | TRBV2 | TGTGCCAGCAGTGAAGCCGCAGGGGTAGGCTACACCTTC | CASSEAAGVGYTF
TRBJ1-3 | TRBD1 | - | TRBV6-1 | TGTGCCAGCAGTGAAGCGGGACAGGGGGCTGACACCATATATTTT | CASSEAGQGADTIYF
TRBJ1-3 | - | - | TRBV28 | TGTGCCAGCAGTTGGGGAAACAGCTACTCTGGAAACACCATATATTTT | CASSWGNSYSGNTIYF
TRBJ2-5 | - | - | TRBV6-6 | TGTGCCAGCAGTTACTCGACGACCCAGTACTTC | CASSYSTTQYF
TRBJ2-7 | - | - | TRBV5-6 | TGTGCCAGCAGCCTTGGACTGGGGCACTACGAGCAGTACTTC | CASSLGLGHYEQYF
TRBJ1-1 | - | - | TRBV18 | TGTGCCAGCTCACCAACCGGGATAGGAGGTGAAGCTTTCTTT | CASSPTGIGGEAFF
TRBJ2-3 | - | - | TRBV5-5 | TGTGCCAGCAGCCAAGAGGCCGACACAGATACGCAGTATTTT | CASSQEADTDTQYF
TRBJ2-3 | - | - | TRBV19 | TGTGCCAGCGGGAGTTTGGGCACAGATACGCAGTATTTT | CASGSLGTDTQYF
TRBJ1-5 | - | - | TRBV4-1 | TGCGCCAGCAGCCAAGATATAGGGGGGAATCAGCCCCAGCATTTT | CASSQDIGGNQPQHF
TRBJ1-5 | - | once | TRBV28 | TGTGCCAGCAGCCCACCCAGCAATCAGCCCCAGCATTTT | CASSPPSNQPQHF